This TCR beta chain comes out of a study of shared clonotypes between healthy human individuals. At the level of the study: Those who served as donors were a couple of women and a few men between the ages of 18 and 49.

Trimming left V 8 bases short and J 7 bases short, with 14 bases between. Germline V gives CDR1 SNHLY, CDR2 FYNNEI. The CDR3 runs 13 residues. Unsorted samples, those not sorted, used 84 million or so PBMCs for genomic DNA. Each subset's genomic DNA was shared equally among a number of immunoSEQ plates. Original processing notes: Filtering differed, since immunoSEQ gave only junction sequences and no quality scores. This table comes from immunoSEQ multiplex PCR, and its TCRdb copy is limited to in-frame clones, with some not included. V and J calls plus clone size are reproduced from that table; the DNA served to infer D and trimming. This table holds 450,000 to 600,000 clones, around 79% found once.

The V call is TRBV2, the J call TRBJ1-4, with D perhaps TRBD1 (5 bases). The source of this sequence is a woman between 40 and 55 years old in good health. Some clones in this sample may be carry-over from other donors' samples. The material sequenced was PBMCs. The CDR3 is CASAGRGVEKLFF. The CDR3 region has the DNA TGTGCCAGCGCCGGGAGGGGCGTTGAAAAACTGTTTTTT.